These 26 T cell receptor beta chains share one sample of origin, sequenced in a study of OX40 agonist ivuxolimab in advanced cancers. Only in-frame clones appear in the TCRdb table, and some are missing; sequencing was by immunoSEQ multiplex PCR. This sample has about 27,000 clones, with roughly four fifths found just once. The sequences come from CD4+ or CD8+ T cells sorted from blood, collected in a trial of the OX40 agonist ivuxolimab. The origin of the receptors is an adult with an advanced solid tumor such as melanoma, head and neck, liver or kidney cancer.

Concerning this clone: This sample includes further DNA sequences coding for the same CDR3. J is TRBJ2-3 and V is TRBV7-8, with TRBD2 matching over 7 bases. Losses at the gene ends were 0 bases for V and 2 bases for J; bases not matched to a gene: 8. Germline-derived CDR1 and CDR2 are SGHVS and FQNEAQ. CDR3 length equals 17 residues. CDR3 residues: CASSLALGGGSTDTQYF. The CDR3 bases are TGTGCCAGCAGCTTAGCGCTTGGCGGGGGTTCCACAGATACGCAGTATTTT.

This rearrangement joins TRBV5-5 to TRBJ1-4; 8 bases fit TRBD1. Germline CDR1 is SGHKS and CDR2 is YYEKEE (reference sequence). Trimming at V came to 1 base and at J to 8 bases, leaving 4 bases not matched to a gene. This CDR3 comprises 14 residues. CDR3 amino acids: CASSLPGGEEKLFF. Written as DNA, the CDR3 is TGTGCCAGCAGCTTGCCAGGGGGCGAAGAAAAACTGTTTTTT.

The CDR3 sequence is CASSLVLSDTGAFF. Here the CDR3 DNA reads TGTGCCAGCAGCTTAGTCCTCTCGGACACGGGAGCTTTCTTT. V gene TRBV7-9 combines with J gene TRBJ1-1, with D possibly being TRBD1 (5 bases). V lost 1 base and J 10 bases, leaving 16 bases between the germline ends. Looked up from germline, CDR1 is SEHNR and CDR2 is FQNEAQ (reference sequence). The CDR3 is made up of 14 amino acids. The variable domain in full, completed from reference TRBV7-9 and TRBJ1-1, reads DTGVSQNPRHKITKRGQNVTFRCDPISEHNRLYWYRQTLGQGPEFLTYFQNEAQLEKSRLLSDRFSAERPKGSFSTLEIQRTEQGDSAMYLCASSLVLSDTGAFFGQGTRLTVV.

This chain links TRBV7-8 with TRBJ2-7; D is undetermined. The CDR3 totals 13 residues. Germline values: CDR1 SGHVS, CDR2 FQNEAQ. Trimming removed 7 bases at V and 7 bases at J, with 17 bases between. For the CDR3, the DNA is TGTGCCAGCACAGGAGCCCTAACTTGGGAGCAGTACTTC. As protein: CASTGALTWEQYF.

The chain is built from TRBV6-4 and TRBJ1-1; D possibly corresponds to TRBD1 (5 bases). The CDR3 contains 12 residues. Germline CDR1 reads MRHNA; CDR2 reads SNTAGT. V was shortened by 4 bases and J by 6 bases, with 9 bases between the two germline ends. CDR3 DNA sequence: TGTGCCAGCAGTGTGGGGGGAGCTGAAGCTTTCTTT. Translation: CASSVGGAEAFF.

The chain uses TRBV28 and TRBJ2-1; TRBD2 aligns across 8 bases. The CDR3 is made up of 13 amino acids. V gave up 6 bases and J gave up 5 bases; unmatched junction bases: 3. Germline CDR1 and CDR2: MDHEN and SYDVKM. The CDR3 DNA follows: TGTGCCAGCAGCCTACTAGCGGACAATGAGCAGTTCTTC. This encodes CASSLLADNEQFF.

The chain uses TRBV27 and TRBJ1-1; unclear D gene. V lost 6 bases to trimming and J lost 6 bases, with 14 bases between them. The germline CDR1 and CDR2 sequences are MNHEY and SMNVEV (reference sequence). The CDR3 spans 13 residues. The CDR3 loop is CASSRRGSSEAFF. The CDR3 bases are TGTGCCAGCAGCCGGCGGGGTTCCTCTGAAGCTTTCTTT.

The gene calls are TRBV27 and TRBJ2-1; the match to TRBD2 covers 13 bases. Germline values: CDR1 MNHEY, CDR2 SMNVEV (reference sequence). The CDR3 is 14 residues long. V was pared by 5 bases and J by 15 bases, with 10 bases of the junction left unmatched. The CDR3: CASSPWTSGGQRFF. The CDR3 DNA reads TGTGCCAGCAGTCCTTGGACTAGCGGGGGCCAAAGGTTCTTC.

V usage is TRBV6-1 and J usage is TRBJ1-1, with 8 bases fitting TRBD1. J was trimmed by 1 base and V by 6 bases; bases with no gene match: 4. Germline V gene sequence: CDR1 MNHNS, CDR2 SASEGT. The length of the CDR3 is 14 residues. CDR3 sequence reads: CASRWGQENTEAFF. CDR3 DNA sequence: TGTGCCAGCAGATGGGGACAGGAGAACACTGAAGCTTTCTTT.

This clone was detected only a few times. V is TRBV11-2 and J is TRBJ2-5; 9 nucleotides agree with TRBD2. CDR1 is SGHAT, CDR2 FQNNGV, per germline. The CDR3 spans 16 residues. The trim removed 0 bases at V and 3 bases at J, leaving 5 bases unmatched. Here the CDR3 DNA reads TGTGCCAGCAGCTTAGATTTTAGCGGGGGCGAAGAGACCCAGTACTTC. Its protein product is CASSLDFSGGEETQYF.

The chain links TRBV28 to TRBJ2-5; TRBD2 aligns across 7 bases. Germline V gives CDR1 MDHEN, CDR2 SYDVKM. This CDR3 has 16 amino acids. The V segment lost 5 bases and the J segment 2 bases; nucleotides outside the gene matches: 11. The chain's CDR3 is CASSRSGVVGQETQYF. The CDR3 DNA reads as TGTGCCAGCAGTCGCAGCGGGGTCGTAGGGCAAGAGACCCAGTACTTC.

This rearrangement joins TRBV13 to TRBJ2-1, with D perhaps matching TRBD2 (6 bases). This CDR3 contains 12 residues. Trimming cost V 6 bases and J 6 bases, with 9 bases left between them. The germline gives CDR1 PRHDT, CDR2 FYEKMQ (reference sequence). The CDR3 coding sequence is TGTGCCAGCAGTCGACTAGTCAATGAGCAGTTCTTC. It specifies CASSRLVNEQFF. The whole variable domain, remainder taken from reference TRBV13 and TRBJ2-1, is AAGVIQSPRHLIKEKRETATLKCYPIPRHDTVYWYQQGPGQDPQFLISFYEKMQSDKGSIPDRFSAQQFSDYHSELNMSSLELGDSALYFCASSRLVNEQFFGPGTRLTVL.

The rearrangement uses TRBV5-6 and TRBJ2-7, with 8 positions matching TRBD1. This CDR3 has 16 residues. Trimming took 0 bases from V and 2 from J; bases not matched to a gene: 7. Germline lookup yields CDR1 SGHDT and CDR2 YYEEEE. The CDR3 bases are TGTGCCAGCAGCTTGGAACAGGGGGACCCCCCCTACGAGCAGTACTTC. Amino acids: CASSLEQGDPPYEQYF.

This sequence joins TRBV4-1 and TRBJ1-1; 7 bases fit TRBD1. Germline-derived CDR1 and CDR2 are MGHRA and YSYEKL. The V segment lost 0 bases and the J segment 2 bases; nucleotides outside the gene matches: 3. The CDR3 runs to 15 residues. The CDR3 DNA reads as TGCGCCAGCAGCCAAGAAACAGGGGTAAACACTGAAGCTTTCTTT. Translation gives CASSQETGVNTEAFF.

The chain uses TRBV6-4 and TRBJ2-3; 12 positions match TRBD1. V shed 2 bases and J 6 bases; nucleotides not matched to a gene: 3. Germline CDR1 MRHNA, CDR2 SNTAGT. The CDR3 length is 15 residues. The CDR3 DNA is TGTGCCAGCAGTGACGCCGGGACAGGGGGCGATACGCAGTATTTT. The encoded protein is CASSDAGTGGDTQYF.

The chain couples TRBV29-1 to TRBJ2-1, with 9 bases matching TRBD2. The germline V gene has CDR1 SQVTM and CDR2 ANQGSEA. Losses at the gene ends were 6 bases for V and 4 bases for J; bases not matched to a gene: 7. The CDR3 has 14 residues. CDR3: CSVLGLAGYNEQFF. The CDR3 DNA reads as TGCAGCGTGCTAGGGCTAGCGGGGTACAATGAGCAGTTCTTC.

This chain links TRBV7-3 with TRBJ2-1; 9 bases are shared with TRBD2. The CDR3 has 15 amino acids. V lost 0 bases, J lost 5 bases, and 2 bases stayed unmatched. From germline, CDR1 is SGHTA and CDR2 FQGTGA. CDR3 DNA: TGTGCCAGCAGCTTAACGGGACTAGCTCACAATGAGCAGTTCTTC. It is translated as CASSLTGLAHNEQFF.

The V call is TRBV30, the J call TRBJ2-5, with 7 nucleotides matching TRBD2. The CDR3 loop spans 11 amino acids. Per the germline V gene, CDR1 is GTSNPN and CDR2 is SVGIG (reference sequence). The V segment lost 3 bases and the J segment 5 bases; nucleotides outside the gene matches: 0. The CDR3 DNA is TGTGCCTGGAGGGGAGGGGAGACCCAGTACTTC. Its translation: CAWRGGETQYF. Full variable domain (rest looked up from reference TRBV30 and TRBJ2-5): SQTIHQWPATLVQPVGSPLSLECTVEGTSNPNLYWYRQAAGRGLQLLFYSVGIGQISSEVPQNLSASRPQDRQFILSSKKLLLSDSGFYLCAWRGGETQYFGPGTRLLVL.

The chain employs TRBV28 and TRBJ2-2; 10 nucleotides agree with TRBD2. The CDR3 sequence is 18 residues long. V was pared by 4 bases and J by 1 base, with 9 bases of the junction left unmatched. Per germline, CDR1 MDHEN and CDR2 SYDVKM. CDR3 in DNA: TGTGCCAGCAGTTCACCCCCTTGGACTAGCGGGAACACCGGGGAGCTGTTTTTT. It yields the protein CASSSPPWTSGNTGELFF.

The chain couples TRBV28 to TRBJ1-1; D remains ambiguous. The germline gives CDR1 MDHEN, CDR2 SYDVKM. The CDR3 loop spans 13 amino acids. Trimming removed 3 bases from V and 0 bases from J, with 5 bases in between. The CDR3 loop is CASSFSLNTEAFF. DNA of the CDR3: TGTGCCAGCAGTTTTTCACTGAACACTGAAGCTTTCTTT. Drawing the rest from reference TRBV28 and TRBJ1-1, the complete variable domain is DVKVTQSSRYLVKRTGEKVFLECVQDMDHENMFWYRQDPGLGLRLIYFSYDVKMKEKGDIPEGYSVSREKKERFSLILESASTNQTSMYLCASSFSLNTEAFFGQGTRLTVV.

J is TRBJ1-3 and V is TRBV6-5; TRBD1 matches 8 bases. With V trimmed by 6 bases and J by 4 bases, 8 bases remained unmatched. The germline CDR1 and CDR2 sequences are MNHEY and SVGAGI. This CDR3 contains 15 residues. In DNA form, the CDR3 reads TGTGCCAGCAGGCCTGGACAGGGCCTAGGAAACACCATATATTTT. It specifies CASRPGQGLGNTIYF.

V and J are TRBV4-1 and TRBJ1-1; 7 bases are a match to TRBD1. The CDR3 contains 15 residues. Per the germline V gene, CDR1 is MGHRA and CDR2 is YSYEKL. The ends lost 1 base at V and 8 bases at J; junction bases unmatched: 10. The CDR3 sequence: CASSQGGQPGEEAFF. The DNA of the CDR3 is TGCGCCAGCAGCCAAGGGGGACAGCCAGGGGAAGAAGCTTTCTTT.

The gene calls are TRBV28 and TRBJ1-1; D unresolved. V shed 4 bases and J shed 3 bases, with 6 bases lying between them. Germline V CDR1 and CDR2: MDHEN, SYDVKM. The CDR3 runs 12 residues. The CDR3 DNA is TGTGCCAGCAGTTACGGCGACACTGAAGCTTTCTTT. This translates into CASSYGDTEAFF.

The CDR3 loop reads CASSLSGGGYEQYF. CDR3 nucleotides: TGTGCCAGCAGTTTATCAGGAGGGGGCTACGAGCAGTACTTC. This sequence joins TRBV27 and TRBJ2-5, with D tentatively TRBD1 or TRBD2 (6 bases each). The J call could be wrong; TRBJ2-7 is a better fit for the DNA end. The germline V gene encodes CDR1 MNHEY and CDR2 SMNVEV (reference sequence). The CDR3 totals 14 residues.

The chain combines TRBV4-3 with TRBJ2-1, with D perhaps TRBD1 or TRBD2 (7 bases each). V was cut by 6 bases and J by 12 bases, with 12 bases left in between. Per the germline V gene, CDR1 is LGHNA and CDR2 is YSLEER. The CDR3 is 11 amino acids. The CDR3 nucleotides read TGCGCCAGCAGAGGGGGCGGGAGGCAGTTCTTC. Translated, it gives CASRGGGRQFF.

The J gene is TRBJ2-2, the V gene TRBV9, with D possibly being TRBD2 (5 bases). Trimming removed 6 bases at V and 0 bases at J, with 12 bases between. The CDR3 has 15 residues. The germline V gene has CDR1 SGDLS and CDR2 YYNGEE. CDR3 DNA: TGTGCCAGCACCAGGAGGACTTCGAACACCGGGGAGCTGTTTTTT. It encodes CASTRRTSNTGELFF. The variable domain in full, completed from reference TRBV9 and TRBJ2-2, reads DSGVTQTPKHLITATGQRVTLRCSPRSGDLSVYWYQQSLDQGLQFLIQYYNGEERAKGNILERFSAQQFPDLHSELNLSSLELGDSALYFCASTRRTSNTGELFFGEGSRLTVL.